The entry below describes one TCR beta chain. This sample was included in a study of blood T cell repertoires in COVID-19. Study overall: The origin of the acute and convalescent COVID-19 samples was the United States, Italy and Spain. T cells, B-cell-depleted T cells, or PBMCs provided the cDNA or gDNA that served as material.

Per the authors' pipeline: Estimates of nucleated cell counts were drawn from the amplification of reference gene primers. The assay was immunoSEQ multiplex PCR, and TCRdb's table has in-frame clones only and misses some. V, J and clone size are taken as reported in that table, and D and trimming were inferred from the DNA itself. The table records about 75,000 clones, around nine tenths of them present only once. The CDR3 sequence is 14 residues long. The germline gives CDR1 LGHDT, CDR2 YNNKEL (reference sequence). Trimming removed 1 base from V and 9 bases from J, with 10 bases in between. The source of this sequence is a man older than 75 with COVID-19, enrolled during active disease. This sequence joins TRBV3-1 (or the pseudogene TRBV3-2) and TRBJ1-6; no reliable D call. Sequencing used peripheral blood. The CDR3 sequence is CASSQAGAGSPLHF. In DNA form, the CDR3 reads TGTGCCAGCAGCCAAGCGGGTGCCGGTTCACCCCTCCACTTT.